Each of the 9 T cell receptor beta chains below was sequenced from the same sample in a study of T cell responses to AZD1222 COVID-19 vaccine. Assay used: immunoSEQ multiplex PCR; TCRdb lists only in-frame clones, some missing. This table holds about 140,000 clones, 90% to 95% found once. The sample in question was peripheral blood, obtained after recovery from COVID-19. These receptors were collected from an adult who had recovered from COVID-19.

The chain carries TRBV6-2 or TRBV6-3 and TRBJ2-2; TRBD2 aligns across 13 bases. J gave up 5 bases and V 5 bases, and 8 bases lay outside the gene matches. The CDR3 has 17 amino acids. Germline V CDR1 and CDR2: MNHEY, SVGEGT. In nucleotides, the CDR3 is TGTGCCAGCAGTCCGACTAGCGGGAGGCCACAAACCGGGGAGCTGTTTTTT. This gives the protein CASSPTSGRPQTGELFF.

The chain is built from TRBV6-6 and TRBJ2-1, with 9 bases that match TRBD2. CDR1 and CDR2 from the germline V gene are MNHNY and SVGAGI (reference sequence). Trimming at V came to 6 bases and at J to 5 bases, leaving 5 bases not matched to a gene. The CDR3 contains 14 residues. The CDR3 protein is CASSPGTSNNEQFF. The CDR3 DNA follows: TGTGCCAGCAGCCCCGGGACTAGCAACAATGAGCAGTTCTTC.

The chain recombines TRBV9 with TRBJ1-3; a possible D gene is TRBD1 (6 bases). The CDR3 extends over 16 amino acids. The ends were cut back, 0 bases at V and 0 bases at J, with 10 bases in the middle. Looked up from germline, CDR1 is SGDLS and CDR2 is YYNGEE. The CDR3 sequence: CASSVVDSYSGNTIYF. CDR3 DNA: TGTGCCAGCAGCGTAGTGGACAGCTACTCTGGAAACACCATATATTTT.

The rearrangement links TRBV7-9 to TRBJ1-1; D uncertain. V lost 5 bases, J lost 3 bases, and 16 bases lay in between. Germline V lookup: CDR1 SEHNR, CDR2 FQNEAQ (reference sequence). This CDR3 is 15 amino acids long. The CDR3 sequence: CASSPKRRVDTEAFF. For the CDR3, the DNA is TGTGCCAGCAGCCCCAAACGGAGGGTTGACACTGAAGCTTTCTTT.

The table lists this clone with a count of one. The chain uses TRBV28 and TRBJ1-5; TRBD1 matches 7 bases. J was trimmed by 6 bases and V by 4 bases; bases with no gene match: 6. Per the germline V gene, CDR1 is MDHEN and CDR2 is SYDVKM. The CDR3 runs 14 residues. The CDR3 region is CASSSLGGIQPQHF. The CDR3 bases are TGTGCCAGCAGTTCCTTAGGGGGCATTCAGCCCCAGCATTTT.

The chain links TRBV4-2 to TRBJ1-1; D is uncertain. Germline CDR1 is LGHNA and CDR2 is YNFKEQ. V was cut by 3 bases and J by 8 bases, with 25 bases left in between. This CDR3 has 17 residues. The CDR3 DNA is TGTGCCAGCAGCCAGGGCCTTTCTATCGCTTGGAGACCGGAAGCTTTCTTT. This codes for CASSQGLSIAWRPEAFF.

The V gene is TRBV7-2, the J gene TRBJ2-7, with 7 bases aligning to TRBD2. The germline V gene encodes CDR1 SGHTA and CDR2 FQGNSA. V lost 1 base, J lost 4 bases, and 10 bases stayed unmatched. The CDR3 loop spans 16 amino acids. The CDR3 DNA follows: TGTGCCAGCAGCTTAGTTCTGCTAGCGGTTACATACGAGCAGTACTTC. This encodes CASSLVLLAVTYEQYF.

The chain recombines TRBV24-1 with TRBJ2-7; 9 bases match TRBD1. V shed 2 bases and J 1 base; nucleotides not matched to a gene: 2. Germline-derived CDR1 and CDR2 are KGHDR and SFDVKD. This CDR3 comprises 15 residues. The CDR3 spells CATSDSQGASYEQYF. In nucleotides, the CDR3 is TGTGCCACCAGTGATTCACAGGGGGCTTCCTACGAGCAGTACTTC.

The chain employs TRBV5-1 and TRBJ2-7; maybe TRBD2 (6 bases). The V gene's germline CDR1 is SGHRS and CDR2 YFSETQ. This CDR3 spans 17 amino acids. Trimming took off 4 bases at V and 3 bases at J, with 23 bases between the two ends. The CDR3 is CASSLPRVGGKVYEQYF. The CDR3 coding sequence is TGCGCCAGCAGCCTCCCCAGGGTAGGAGGGAAGGTCTACGAGCAGTACTTC.